This TCR beta chain was identified during a study of blood T cell repertoires in COVID-19. In germline, CDR1 is SGDLS, CDR2 YYNGEE. Termini included, the CDR3 measures 13 amino acids. With regard to this clone: The DNA is omitted, as the CDR3 cannot be located on it reliably, and the CDR3 follows TCRdb's listing.

The method was immunoSEQ multiplex PCR; TCRdb's version includes in-frame clones alone and lacks a portion of them. The sample holds roughly 160,000 clones, approximately 87% seen once. The specimen was peripheral blood. The receptor comes from a woman aged 70-85 years with COVID-19, enrolled during active disease. This chain uses TRBV9 with TRBJ1-2. CDR3 amino acids: CASSVGTGTAGTF.